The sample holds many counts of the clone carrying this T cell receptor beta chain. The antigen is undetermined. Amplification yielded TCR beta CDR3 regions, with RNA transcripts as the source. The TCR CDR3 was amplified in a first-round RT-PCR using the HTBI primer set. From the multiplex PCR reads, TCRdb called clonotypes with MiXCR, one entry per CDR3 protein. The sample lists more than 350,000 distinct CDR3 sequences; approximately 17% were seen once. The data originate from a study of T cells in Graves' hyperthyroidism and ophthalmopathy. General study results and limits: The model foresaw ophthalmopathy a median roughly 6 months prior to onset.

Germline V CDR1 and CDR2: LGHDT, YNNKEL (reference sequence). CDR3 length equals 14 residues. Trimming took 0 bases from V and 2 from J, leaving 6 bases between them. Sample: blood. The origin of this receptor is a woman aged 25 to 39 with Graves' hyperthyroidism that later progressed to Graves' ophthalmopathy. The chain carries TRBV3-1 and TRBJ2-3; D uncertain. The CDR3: CASSQELVTDTQYF. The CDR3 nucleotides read TGTGCCAGCAGCCAAGAGTTGGTCACAGATACGCAGTATTTT.